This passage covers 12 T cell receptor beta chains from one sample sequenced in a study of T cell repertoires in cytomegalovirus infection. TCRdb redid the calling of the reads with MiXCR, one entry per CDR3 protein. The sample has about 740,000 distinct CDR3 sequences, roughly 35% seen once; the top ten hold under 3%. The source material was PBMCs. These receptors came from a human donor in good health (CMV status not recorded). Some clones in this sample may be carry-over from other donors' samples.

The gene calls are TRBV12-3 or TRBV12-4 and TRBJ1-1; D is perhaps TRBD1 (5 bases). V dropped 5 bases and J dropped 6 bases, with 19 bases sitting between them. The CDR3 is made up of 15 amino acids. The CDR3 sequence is CASSLAGGVGAEAFF. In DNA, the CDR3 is TGTGCCAGCAGTCTCGCGGGGGGTGTTGGTGCTGAAGCTTTCTTT.

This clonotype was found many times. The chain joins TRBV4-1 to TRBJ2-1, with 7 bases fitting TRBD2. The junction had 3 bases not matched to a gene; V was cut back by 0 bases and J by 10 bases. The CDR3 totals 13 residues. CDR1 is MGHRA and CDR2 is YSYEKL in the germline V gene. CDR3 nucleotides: TGCGCCAGCAGCCAAGAGGGAGGGAGGGAGCAGTTCTTC. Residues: CASSQEGGREQFF.

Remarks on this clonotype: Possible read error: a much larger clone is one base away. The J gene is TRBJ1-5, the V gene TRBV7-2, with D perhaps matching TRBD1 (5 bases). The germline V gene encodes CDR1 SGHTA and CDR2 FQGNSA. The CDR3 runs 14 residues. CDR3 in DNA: TGTGCCAGCAGCTTCGGCGACAGCTATCAGCCCAAGCATTTT. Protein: CASSFGDSYQPKHF.

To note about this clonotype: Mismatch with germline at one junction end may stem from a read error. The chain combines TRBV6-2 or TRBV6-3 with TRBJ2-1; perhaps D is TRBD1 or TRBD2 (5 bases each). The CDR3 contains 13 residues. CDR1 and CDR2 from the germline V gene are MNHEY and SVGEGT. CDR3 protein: CASSPGRRNEHFF. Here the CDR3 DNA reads TGTGCCAGCAGCCCGGGACGTAGAAATGAGCATTTCTTC.

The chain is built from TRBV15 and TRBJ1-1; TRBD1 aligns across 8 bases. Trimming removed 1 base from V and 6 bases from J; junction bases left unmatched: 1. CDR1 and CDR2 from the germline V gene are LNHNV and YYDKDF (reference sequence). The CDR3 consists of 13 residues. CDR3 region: CATSRVTGAEAFF. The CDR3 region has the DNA TGTGCCACCAGCAGAGTGACAGGGGCTGAAGCTTTCTTT.

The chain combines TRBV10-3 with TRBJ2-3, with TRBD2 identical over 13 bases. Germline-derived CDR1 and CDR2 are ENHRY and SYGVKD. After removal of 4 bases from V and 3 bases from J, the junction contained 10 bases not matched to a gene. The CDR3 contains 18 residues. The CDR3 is CAISGVRTSGSSTDTQYF. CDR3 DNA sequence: TGTGCCATCAGTGGGGTCCGGACTAGCGGGAGTAGTACAGATACGCAGTATTTT.

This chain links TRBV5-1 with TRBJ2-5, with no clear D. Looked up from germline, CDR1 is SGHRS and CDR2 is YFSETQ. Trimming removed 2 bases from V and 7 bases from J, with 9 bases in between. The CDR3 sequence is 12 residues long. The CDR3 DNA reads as TGCGCCAGCAGCTTACCGGCGGTGACCCAGTACTTC. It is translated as CASSLPAVTQYF. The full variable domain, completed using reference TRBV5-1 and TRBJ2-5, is KAGVTQTPRYLIKTRGQQVTLSCSPISGHRSVSWYQQTPGQGLQFLFEYFSETQRNKGNFPGRFSGRQFSNSRSEMNVSTLELGDSALYLCASSLPAVTQYFGPGTRLLVL.

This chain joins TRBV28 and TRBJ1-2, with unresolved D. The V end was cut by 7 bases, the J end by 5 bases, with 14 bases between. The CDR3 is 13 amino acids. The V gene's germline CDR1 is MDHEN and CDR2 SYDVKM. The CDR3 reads CASIGYSGYGYTF. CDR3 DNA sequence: TGTGCCAGCATAGGCTACTCTGGGTATGGCTACACCTTC.

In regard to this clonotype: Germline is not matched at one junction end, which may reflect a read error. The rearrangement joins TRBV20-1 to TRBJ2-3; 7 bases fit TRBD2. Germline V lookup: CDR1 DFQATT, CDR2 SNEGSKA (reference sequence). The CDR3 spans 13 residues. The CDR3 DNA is TGCAGTTCTAGTTTGCGGGGGAGAGATACGCAGTATTTT. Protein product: CSSSLRGRDTQYF.

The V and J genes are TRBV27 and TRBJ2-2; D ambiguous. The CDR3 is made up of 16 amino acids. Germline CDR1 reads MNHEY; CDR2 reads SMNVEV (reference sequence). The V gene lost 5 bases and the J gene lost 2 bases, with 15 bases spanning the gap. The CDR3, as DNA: TGTGCCAGCAGTCCTCCCCCGACGCGAAACACCGGGGAGCTGTTTTTT. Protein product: CASSPPPTRNTGELFF.

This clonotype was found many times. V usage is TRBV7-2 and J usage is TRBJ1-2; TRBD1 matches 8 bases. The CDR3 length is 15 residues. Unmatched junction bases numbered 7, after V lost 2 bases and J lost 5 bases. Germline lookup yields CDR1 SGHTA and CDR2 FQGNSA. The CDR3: CASSLPGQARYGYTF. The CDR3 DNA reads TGTGCCAGCAGCTTACCGGGACAGGCGAGGTATGGCTACACCTTC.

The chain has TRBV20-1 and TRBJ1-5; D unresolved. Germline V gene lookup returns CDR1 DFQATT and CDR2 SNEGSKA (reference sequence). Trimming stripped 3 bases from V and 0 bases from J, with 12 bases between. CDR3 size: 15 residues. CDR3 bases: TGCAGTGCTAGCAAGCCCACAGATAGCAATCAGCCCCAGCATTTT. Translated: CSASKPTDSNQPQHF.